This T cell receptor beta chain was obtained from a study of Graves' ophthalmopathy and Graves' hyperthyroidism. RNA transcripts were the source from which TCR beta CDR3 regions were amplified. First-round RT-PCR used HTBI primers; second-round multiplex PCR followed. TCRdb recomputed calls from the multiplex PCR reads with MiXCR, one row per CDR3 protein. The data contain roughly 400,000 distinct CDR3 sequences, about 17% of them singletons. CDR1 is MDHEN, CDR2 SYDVKM, per germline. With 5 bases removed from V and 4 bases from J, the gap between germline ends came to 14 bases. The length of the CDR3 is 14 residues. This clonotype was seen at least ten times.

This clonotype was obtained from a woman aged 18-29 years with Graves' ophthalmopathy. V is TRBV28 and J is TRBJ1-2; D is unresolved. The sample was peripheral blood. The CDR3 here is CASSRPETLYGYTF. For the CDR3, the DNA is TGTGCCAGCAGTCGCCCGGAGACCCTCTATGGCTACACCTTC.